The clone carrying this T cell receptor (beta chain) was recorded only once. Its antigen is still unknown. Germline CDR1 is SGHRS and CDR2 is YFSETQ. Trimming removed 2 bases from V and 7 bases from J, with 15 bases in between. This CDR3 spans 14 amino acids. TCRdb used MiXCR to reprocess the reads, holding one entry per CDR3 protein. The top ten hold roughly 13% of the sample, which has a few hundred thousand distinct CDR3 sequences, roughly 34% seen once. The data originate from a study of T cell repertoires in cytomegalovirus infection. About the research overall: Selected CMV epitopes included recently identified HLA-C-restricted ones as well as well-studied HLA-B-restricted ones. An indication of both CMV infection and matching HLA type came from public TCR beta signatures.

Study conclusions and caveats: The study identified carriers of CMV plus the relevant HLA from cumulative public TCR beta family frequency.

The TCR was taken from a human donor in good health (CMV status not recorded). Some clones in this sample may be carry-over from other donors' samples. Sequenced material: cultured PBMCs, taken from culture after CMV antigen stimulation. The rearrangement uses TRBV5-1 and TRBJ1-2, with D maybe TRBD1 (6 bases). The CDR3 here is CASSFNIAGVGYTF. CDR3 coding DNA: TGCGCCAGCAGCTTCAATATCGCAGGGGTTGGCTACACCTTC. Together with reference TRBV5-1 and TRBJ1-2, the CDR3 gives the full variable domain: KAGVTQTPRYLIKTRGQQVTLSCSPISGHRSVSWYQQTPGQGLQFLFEYFSETQRNKGNFPGRFSGRQFSNSRSEMNVSTLELGDSALYLCASSFNIAGVGYTFGSGTRLTVV.